This T cell receptor (beta chain) was documented in a study of blood T cell repertoires in COVID-19. This table comes from immunoSEQ multiplex PCR, and its TCRdb copy is limited to in-frame clones, with some not included. The sample holds just over 95,000 clones; about 86% are singletons and the top ten take about 4.3%. Germline values: CDR1 KGHSH, CDR2 LQKENI. The CDR3 length is 14 residues. With 3 bases removed from V and 3 bases from J, the gap between germline ends came to 11 bases. The chain joins TRBV18 to TRBJ1-1; D is unresolved. The sample taken for sequencing was peripheral blood. This TCR derives from a man aged 55 to 70 with acute or convalescent COVID-19. CDR3 nucleotides: TGTGCCAGCTCACCGCAAGACAAGTACACTGAAGCTTTCTTT. Translated, it gives CASSPQDKYTEAFF. Full variable domain (outside the CDR3, taken from reference TRBV18 and TRBJ1-1): NAGVMQNPRHLVRRRGQEARLRCSPMKGHSHVYWYRQLPEEGLKFMVYLQKENIIDESGMPKERFSAEFPKEGPSILRIQQVVRGDSAAYFCASSPQDKYTEAFFGQGTRLTVV.